The 28 T cell receptor beta chains listed next were all sequenced from one sample in a study of cytomegalovirus exposure and HLA in healthy donors. Vbeta (60) and Jbeta (13) primers were used in the PCR. Assay: immunoSEQ multiplex PCR; the TCRdb copy retains only in-frame clones and omits some. The data contain 60,000 to 70,000 clones, about 73% of them singletons. The sequenced sample was PBMCs. These receptors came from a woman in her thirties in good health and CMV-seronegative.

This clone was found a few times. The rearrangement uses TRBV5-1 and TRBJ2-5, with TRBD1 matching 8 bases. This CDR3 is built from 14 residues. After removal of 3 bases from V and 5 bases from J, the junction contained 6 bases not matched to a gene. CDR1 is SGHRS, CDR2 YFSETQ, per germline. CDR3 region: CASSSGQGRETQYF. Here the CDR3 DNA reads TGCGCCAGCAGCTCTGGACAGGGTCGGGAGACCCAGTACTTC.

The gene calls are TRBV25-1 and TRBJ1-1, with D possibly TRBD1 on 6 matching bases. The germline V gene encodes CDR1 MGHDK and CDR2 SYGVNS. The CDR3 runs 13 residues. Trimming left V 2 bases short and J 4 bases short, with 8 bases between. CDR3 region: CASSEGGGTEAFF. CDR3 nucleotides: TGTGCCAGCAGTGAAGGGGGCGGCACTGAAGCTTTCTTT.

On this clone: A junction end diverges from the germline sequence, so it may reflect a read error. The rearrangement uses TRBV5-1 and TRBJ2-5, with 7 bases identical to TRBD1. The germline V gene has CDR1 SGHRS and CDR2 YFSETQ. The CDR3 is made up of 13 amino acids. CDR3 residues: CASSLETGDTRYF. In DNA, the CDR3 is TGCGCCAGCAGCTTGGAAACAGGGGATACCCGGTACTTC.

The chain recombines TRBV7-3 with TRBJ2-3; tentative D call: TRBD2 (6 bases). Trimming removed 2 bases at V and 6 bases at J, with 12 bases between. The V gene's germline CDR1 is SGHTA and CDR2 FQGTGA. The CDR3 is made up of 14 amino acids. CDR3 protein: CASSLFAGTDTQYF. DNA for the CDR3: TGTGCCAGCAGCTTATTCGCGGGGACGGATACGCAGTATTTT.

The chain combines TRBV15 with TRBJ2-1; TRBD2 aligns across 8 bases. CDR1 is LNHNV, CDR2 YYDKDF, per germline (reference sequence). This CDR3 region has 14 residues. The junction had 5 bases not matched to a gene; V was cut back by 8 bases and J by 2 bases. The CDR3 DNA follows: TGTGCCACCGGGAGCGGGGGCCCCTACAATGAGCAGTTCTTC. Translating gives CATGSGGPYNEQFF.

This sequence joins TRBV5-8 and TRBJ1-5; the match to TRBD1 covers 10 bases. CDR1 and CDR2 from the germline V gene are SGHTS and YDEGEE. J lost 6 bases, V lost 4 bases, and 4 bases had no gene match. The CDR3 is 14 amino acids. The CDR3 region is CASSAGTGVQPQHF. In DNA form, the CDR3 reads TGTGCCAGCAGCGCCGGGACAGGGGTTCAGCCCCAGCATTTT.

The chain combines TRBV4-3 with TRBJ2-1; 11 bases line up with TRBD2. Per germline, CDR1 LGHNA and CDR2 YSLEER. The V segment lost 2 bases and the J segment 2 bases; nucleotides outside the gene matches: 8. The CDR3 length is 18 residues. Here the CDR3 DNA reads TGCGCCAGCAGCCAAATAGCGGGGGGGCACACCCCCTACAATGAGCAGTTCTTC. Amino acids: CASSQIAGGHTPYNEQFF.

As for this clone: At one end, the junction sequence differs from germline, possibly due to a read error. The chain has TRBV6-1 and TRBJ2-5; D perhaps matches TRBD2 (5 bases). The CDR3 covers 15 residues. CDR1 MNHNS and CDR2 SASEGT come from the germline V gene. CDR3 amino acids: CASSEQVAEEETQYF. CDR3 sequence (DNA): TGTGCCAGCAGTGAACAGGTGGCTGAGGAGGAGACCCAATACTTC.

The V call is TRBV4-3, the J call TRBJ1-6; no definite D call. This CDR3 has 13 amino acids. Germline V gene sequence: CDR1 LGHNA, CDR2 YSLEER. Deletions cut 0 bases from V and 10 bases from J, with 7 bases between. The CDR3 loop reads CASSQELRSPLHF. The CDR3 coding sequence is TGCGCCAGCAGCCAAGAGTTGAGATCACCCCTCCACTTT.

The chain is built from TRBV2 and TRBJ2-5; D possibly corresponds to TRBD1 (5 bases). CDR1 and CDR2 (germline): SNHLY, FYNNEI. The CDR3 sequence is 12 residues long. V dropped 2 bases and J dropped 4 bases, with 5 bases sitting between them. The CDR3 coding sequence is TGTGCCAGCAGTGAACAGGGAGAGACCCAGTACTTC. Protein sequence: CASSEQGETQYF.

V and J are TRBV7-3 and TRBJ2-6; D ambiguous. CDR1 and CDR2 (germline): SGHTA, FQGTGA. The CDR3 has 17 residues. V was pared by 3 bases and J by 1 base, with 13 bases between. The CDR3 DNA reads TGTGCCAGCAGCTTGTCCTACTCCGGTTCTGGGGCCAACGTCCTGACTTTC. Translated, it gives CASSLSYSGSGANVLTF.

The chain employs TRBV11-2 and TRBJ1-1; D perhaps matches TRBD1 (6 bases). CDR3 length equals 13 residues. V was cut by 5 bases and J by 1 base, with 8 bases left in between. Germline loops: CDR1 SGHAT, CDR2 FQNNGV. CDR3 nucleotides: TGTGCCAGCAGCCTGACAGGGAACACTGAAGCTTTCTTT. It specifies CASSLTGNTEAFF.

The chain employs TRBV6-4 and TRBJ2-1, with TRBD2 matching over 12 bases. From germline, CDR1 is MRHNA and CDR2 SNTAGT. The CDR3 totals 14 residues. Unmatched junction bases numbered 13, after V lost 10 bases and J lost 12 bases. The CDR3 DNA follows: TGTGCCATGACGACTAGCGGGGGAGTGATTGGGCAGTTCTTC. Its protein is CAMTTSGGVIGQFF.

This chain connects TRBV11-3 to TRBJ2-3; tentative D call: TRBD2 (6 bases). The CDR3 loop spans 13 amino acids. CDR1 and CDR2 (germline): SGHNT, YENEEA. Trimming cost V 5 bases and J 11 bases, with 17 bases left between them. The DNA for the CDR3 is TGTGCCAGCAGCGGAGATCCAGGGCGGGGGCAGTATTTT. It translates to CASSGDPGRGQYF.

The chain recombines TRBV6-1 with TRBJ2-1; TRBD2 might be the D (6 bases). Germline loops: CDR1 MNHNS, CDR2 SASEGT. CDR3 length: 16 amino acids. The V end lost 3 bases, the J end lost 8 bases, and 20 bases lay between the germline ends. The chain's CDR3 is CASSENERLVNYEQFF. For the CDR3, the DNA is TGTGCCAGCAGTGAGAACGAGAGACTAGTTAACTATGAGCAGTTCTTC.

This sequence joins TRBV6-6 and TRBJ1-6; 7 nucleotides align to TRBD1. V shed 5 bases and J 3 bases; nucleotides not matched to a gene: 7. Germline lookup yields CDR1 MNHNY and CDR2 SVGAGI (reference sequence). This CDR3 comprises 16 residues. CDR3 DNA: TGTGCCAGCAGTGGCCCTCGGGACAGCTATAATTCACCCCTCCACTTT. This encodes CASSGPRDSYNSPLHF.

There are a few counts of this clone. The chain uses TRBV4-1 and TRBJ2-7; D uncertain. CDR1 MGHRA and CDR2 YSYEKL come from the germline V gene. The length of the CDR3 is 14 residues. V gave up 2 bases and J gave up 4 bases, with 12 bases separating them. This chain's CDR3 is CASSQLYGLYEQYF. The CDR3 DNA reads as TGCGCCAGCAGCCAACTCTATGGTCTTTACGAGCAGTACTTC.

This clone was detected ten times or more. The V and J genes are TRBV10-2 and TRBJ2-1, with D possibly TRBD1 on 6 matching bases. Trimming removed 0 bases from V and 5 bases from J, with 8 bases in between. The CDR3 consists of 14 residues. Germline V gene lookup returns CDR1 WSHSY and CDR2 SAAADI. The CDR3 nucleotides are TGCGCCAGCAGTGAGTCGGGACAAGACAATGAGCAGTTCTTC. The encoded protein is CASSESGQDNEQFF.

The rearrangement joins TRBV4-2 to TRBJ1-3, with D tentatively TRBD1 (5 bases). Germline lookup yields CDR1 LGHNA and CDR2 YNFKEQ. V lost 5 bases to trimming and J lost 2 bases, with 19 bases between them. The CDR3 runs to 17 residues. CDR3 protein: CASSAITPARAGNTIYF. The CDR3, as DNA: TGTGCCAGCAGCGCAATAACCCCGGCCAGGGCTGGAAACACCATATATTTT.

The chain employs TRBV25-1 and TRBJ1-6; D is unresolved. V dropped 3 bases and J dropped 7 bases, with 4 bases sitting between them. The CDR3 is 12 amino acids. Germline lookup yields CDR1 MGHDK and CDR2 SYGVNS. The CDR3 loop reads CASSDRNSPLHF. The DNA of the CDR3 is TGTGCCAGCAGTGACCGGAATTCACCCCTCCACTTT.

The sample holds one count of this clone. V gene TRBV19 combines with J gene TRBJ1-2; D gene unclear. The CDR3 has 13 amino acids. Germline values: CDR1 LNHDA, CDR2 SQIVND (reference sequence). V was shortened by 5 bases and J by 4 bases, with 11 bases between the two germline ends. The CDR3 loop is CASSPEGSYGYTF. CDR3 nucleotide sequence: TGTGCCAGTAGTCCGGAAGGGAGCTATGGCTACACCTTC.

In this sample, this clone turned up a few times. The V gene is TRBV30, the J gene TRBJ1-2; D is unclear. V lost 0 bases and J 5 bases, leaving 10 bases between the germline ends. The CDR3 totals 13 residues. Germline V gene lookup returns CDR1 GTSNPN and CDR2 SVGIG (reference sequence). The CDR3 sequence is CAWSVNLIYGYTF. For the CDR3, the DNA is TGTGCCTGGAGTGTTAATCTTATTTATGGCTACACCTTC.

This clone occurred once. The chain links TRBV5-4 to TRBJ1-2; D not certain. V lost 2 bases to trimming and J lost 6 bases, with 11 bases between them. This CDR3 comprises 13 residues. Germline values: CDR1 SGHNT, CDR2 YYREEE (reference sequence). CDR3 amino acids: CASSFDSADGYTF. CDR3 nucleotides: TGTGCCAGCAGCTTCGATTCGGCGGATGGCTACACCTTC.

The genes are TRBV6-5 and TRBJ1-2, with a possible D match to TRBD1 (6 bases). Germline CDR1 reads MNHEY; CDR2 reads SVGAGI. The CDR3 is 15 residues long. V was clipped by 5 bases and J by 2 bases, with 15 bases between them. The CDR3 region has the DNA TGTGCCAGCAGTGGGGGCGGACAGAGGAACTATGGCTACACCTTC. This gives the protein CASSGGGQRNYGYTF.

This clone was seen a handful of times. V gene TRBV29-1 combines with J gene TRBJ1-2; D gene ambiguous. There are 12 residues in the CDR3. Trimming removed 7 bases at V and 2 bases at J, with 11 bases between. Per the germline V gene, CDR1 is SQVTM and CDR2 is ANQGSEA. CDR3 sequence reads: CSGVTPNYGYTF. The CDR3 nucleotides are TGCAGCGGGGTGACTCCAAACTATGGCTACACCTTC.

This CDR3 is CASSQRDRGQPQHF. The CDR3 DNA follows: TGCGCCAGCAGCCAACGGGACAGAGGACAGCCCCAGCATTTT. V gene TRBV4-3 combines with J gene TRBJ1-5; 7 positions match TRBD1. Trimming at V came to 2 bases and at J to 7 bases, leaving 5 bases not matched to a gene. The CDR3 is made up of 14 amino acids. CDR1 is LGHNA and CDR2 is YSLEER in the germline V gene.

V is TRBV7-3 and J is TRBJ1-2; D is ambiguous. Trimming shortened V by 3 bases and J by 6 bases, and 20 bases separated the two germline ends. Germline loops: CDR1 SGHTA, CDR2 FQGTGA. The CDR3 spans 16 residues. The chain's CDR3 is CASSFSPSDPENGYTF. The CDR3 DNA is TGTGCCAGCAGCTTTTCCCCATCCGACCCGGAGAATGGCTACACCTTC.

This clone turned up a few times. V and J are TRBV7-2 and TRBJ1-1, with a possible D match to TRBD1 (5 bases). This CDR3 is 16 amino acids long. Trimming took 10 bases from V and 0 from J, leaving 21 bases between them. The V gene's germline CDR1 is SGHTA and CDR2 FQGNSA. The CDR3 here is CATVPPGTFLNTEAFF. CDR3 in DNA: TGTGCCACGGTCCCTCCTGGGACTTTCCTGAACACTGAAGCTTTCTTT.